The clone carrying this T cell receptor beta chain has a handful of counts. Diagnoses used clinical symptoms, serum thyroxine and TRAb, thyroid ultrasound and orbital computed tomography. This sample stems from a study of T cells in Graves' hyperthyroidism and ophthalmopathy. Amplified TCR beta CDR3 regions came from RNA transcripts. The HTBI primer set was used in a first-round RT-PCR of the TCR CDR3. TCRdb re-called the multiplex PCR reads through MiXCR, storing one row per CDR3 protein. The sample gives 450,000 to 600,000 distinct CDR3 sequences, about 14% of which show up once; over 11% is in the top ten. V lost 1 base, J lost 4 bases, and 4 bases stayed unmatched. Germline assignment: CDR1 SGHTA and CDR2 FQGTGA. The CDR3 contains 16 residues.

This TCR was recovered from a woman aged 40 to 55 with Graves' hyperthyroidism. Source material: blood. The rearrangement links TRBV7-3 to TRBJ2-1; 10 bases align to TRBD2. CDR3 DNA sequence: TGTGCCAGCAGCTTAATAGGGACTAGCGAGTACAATGAGCAGTTCTTC. This encodes CASSLIGTSEYNEQFF.